Detailed here is one T cell receptor beta chain. Collection occurred without any documented infections or immune events in donors. The repertoire was sequenced with immunoSEQ multiplex PCR; TCRdb's copy has only in-frame clones and lacks some. The repertoire consists of tens of thousands of clones, with 80% to 85% occurring once and the leading ten covering 15% to 20%. The CDR3 length is 17 residues. The V end was cut by 2 bases, the J end by 5 bases, with 21 bases between. Germline V gene sequence: CDR1 SGHDN, CDR2 FVKESK. The data stem from a study of identifying expanded T cells in peripheral blood.

The sequenced sample consisted of blood. This clonotype was sampled from a person aged 18 to 75 in good health. J is TRBJ2-5 and V is TRBV14; D unclear. This chain's CDR3 is CASSQPITSPAVETQYF. The CDR3 nucleotides are TGTGCCAGCAGCCAACCAATTACATCCCCCGCGGTGGAGACCCAGTACTTC.